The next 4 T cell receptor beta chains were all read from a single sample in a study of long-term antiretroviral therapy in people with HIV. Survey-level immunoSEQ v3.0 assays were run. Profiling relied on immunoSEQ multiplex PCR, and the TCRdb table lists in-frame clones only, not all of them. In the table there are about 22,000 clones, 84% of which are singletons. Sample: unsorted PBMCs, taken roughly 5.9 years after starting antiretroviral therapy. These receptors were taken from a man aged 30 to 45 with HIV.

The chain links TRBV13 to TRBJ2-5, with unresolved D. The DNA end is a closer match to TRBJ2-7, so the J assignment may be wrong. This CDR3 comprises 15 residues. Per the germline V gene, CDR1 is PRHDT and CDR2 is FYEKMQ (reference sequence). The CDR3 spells CASSPPAAGPYEQYF. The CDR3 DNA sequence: TGTGCCAGCAGCCCGCCGGCAGCAGGACCCTACGAGCAGTACTTC.

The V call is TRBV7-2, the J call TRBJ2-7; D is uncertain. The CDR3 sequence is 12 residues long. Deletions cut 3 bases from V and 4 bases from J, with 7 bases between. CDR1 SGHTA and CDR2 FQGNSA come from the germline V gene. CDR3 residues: CASSFGVYEQYF. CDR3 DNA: TGTGCCAGCAGCTTTGGGGTATACGAGCAGTACTTC. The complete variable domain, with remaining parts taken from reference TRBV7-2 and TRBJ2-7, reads GAGVSQSPSNKVTEKGKDVELRCDPISGHTALYWYRQSLGQGLEFLIYFQGNSAPDKSGLPSDRFSAERTGGSVSTLTIQRTQQEDSAVYLCASSFGVYEQYFGPGTRLTVT.

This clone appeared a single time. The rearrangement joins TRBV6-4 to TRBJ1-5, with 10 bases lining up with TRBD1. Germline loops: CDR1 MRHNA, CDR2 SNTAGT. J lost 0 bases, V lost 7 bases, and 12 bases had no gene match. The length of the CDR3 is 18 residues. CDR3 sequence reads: CASNRDRGKGNSNQPQHF. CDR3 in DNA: TGTGCCAGCAACCGGGACAGGGGAAAGGGGAATAGCAATCAGCCCCAGCATTTT.

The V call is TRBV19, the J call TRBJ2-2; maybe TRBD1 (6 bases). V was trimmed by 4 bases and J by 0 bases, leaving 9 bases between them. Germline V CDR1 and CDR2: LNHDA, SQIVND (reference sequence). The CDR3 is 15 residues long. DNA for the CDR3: TGTGCCAGTAGTAGACAGGAGGCGAACACCGGGGAGCTGTTTTTT. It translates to CASSRQEANTGELFF.